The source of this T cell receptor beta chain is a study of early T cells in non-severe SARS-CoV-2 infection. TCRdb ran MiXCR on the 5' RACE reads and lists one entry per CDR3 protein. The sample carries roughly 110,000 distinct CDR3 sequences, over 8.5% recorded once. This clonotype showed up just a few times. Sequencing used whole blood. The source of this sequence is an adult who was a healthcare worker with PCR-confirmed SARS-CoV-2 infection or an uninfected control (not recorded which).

The DNA for the CDR3 is TGTGCCAGCAGTTACTCGACTGTTTGGACCCCGAGAGATACGCAGTATTTT. Its protein is CASSYSTVWTPRDTQYF. V usage is TRBV6-5 and J usage is TRBJ2-3, with D unresolved. This CDR3 is 17 amino acids long. Germline loops: CDR1 MNHEY, CDR2 SVGAGI. With 0 bases removed from V and 5 bases from J, the gap between germline ends came to 18 bases.